This TCR beta chain emerged from a study of CD4 and CD8 cells across lung adenocarcinoma regions. In TCRdb, the PCR reads were re-called with MiXCR into one record per CDR3 protein. Of around 20,000 distinct CDR3 sequences in the sample, roughly 54% were seen once. The germline gives CDR1 MNHEY, CDR2 SMNVEV (reference sequence). CDR3 length equals 13 residues. Deletions cut 8 bases from V and 6 bases from J, with 16 bases between. The patients had localized lung adenocarcinoma, a non-small cell subtype. Input material: CD8+ T cells from the center of a lung tumor. The sequence derives from a female donor with lung adenocarcinoma. The CD4 and CD8 labels of this study may be unreliable. V and J are TRBV27 and TRBJ2-5; D might be TRBD1 (6 bases). The CDR3 DNA is TGTGCCAGCGGGGGCCGTGAAGAAAAGACCCAGTACTTC. This encodes CASGGREEKTQYF.